This T cell receptor (beta chain) was recorded in a study of T cells after yellow fever vaccination. Looking at the study overall: Where fractions had low cell numbers, libraries were prepared from them with the SMART-Seq v4 Ultra Low Input RNA kit. General study results and limits: Reappearance after the booster was seen for most primary-vaccination clones, at 96% CD4 and 75% to 90% CD8.

TCRdb processed the 5' RACE reads anew with MiXCR; each CDR3 protein has one entry. The table shows around 310,000 distinct CDR3 sequences, with approximately 9% occurring only once. Trimming removed 1 base at V and 1 base at J, with 12 bases between. Germline values: CDR1 DFQATT, CDR2 SNEGSKA (reference sequence). This CDR3 has 15 residues. The table lists this clonotype with many counts. Its target is not known. Specimen: PBMCs, collected on the day of the first yellow fever vaccination. The chain has TRBV20-1 and TRBJ2-3; possibly TRBD2 for D (7 bases). The receptor's source is a man younger than 30 who received the YFV17D yellow fever vaccine. The CDR3 DNA reads as TGCAGTGCTAGAGCGGGGGGCGGGGGCACAGATACGCAGTATTTT. Translation gives CSARAGGGGTDTQYF.